The 13 T cell receptor beta chains below come from one sample, sequenced in a study of blood T cell repertoires in COVID-19. Using immunoSEQ multiplex PCR, the repertoire was profiled, and TCRdb retains in-frame clones only, with some absent. The table has approximately 210,000 clones, about four fifths seen once; the top ten hold approximately 8%. The material sequenced was peripheral blood. The receptors come from a woman between 50 and 59 years old with active or convalescent COVID-19.

The chain carries TRBV9 and TRBJ1-1; D is possibly TRBD1 (5 bases). CDR1 and CDR2 from the germline V gene are SGDLS and YYNGEE. V was trimmed by 3 bases and J by 4 bases, leaving 10 bases between them. The CDR3 loop spans 13 amino acids. As DNA, the CDR3 is TGTGCCAGCAGCGCCAGGGTTGGCACTGAAGCTTTCTTT. Translated: CASSARVGTEAFF.

The rearrangement joins TRBV2 to TRBJ1-3; D unclear. This CDR3 has 13 amino acids. CDR1 and CDR2 (germline): SNHLY, FYNNEI. Deletions cut 6 bases from V and 0 bases from J, with 6 bases between. The CDR3 DNA is TGTGCCAGCAGCCTCCTCTCTGGAAACACCATATATTTT. Its translation: CASSLLSGNTIYF.

The chain uses TRBV2 and TRBJ1-5; 9 bases agree with TRBD1. Germline CDR1 is SNHLY and CDR2 is FYNNEI. Trimming took 6 bases from V and 4 from J; bases not matched to a gene: 7. This CDR3 spans 15 amino acids. The CDR3 DNA is TGTGCCAGCAGCGAGGGACAGGGATGGAATCAGCCCCAGCATTTT. Its protein product is CASSEGQGWNQPQHF.

This chain joins TRBV12-3 or TRBV12-4 and TRBJ1-1; D is possibly TRBD1 (5 bases). This CDR3 has 12 amino acids. V dropped 7 bases and J dropped 9 bases, with 15 bases sitting between them. CDR3 in DNA: TGTGCCAGCACCGTAAGCACAGGTAAAGCTTTCTTT. This encodes CASTVSTGKAFF.

The V call is TRBV9, the J call TRBJ1-3; D remains unclear. The CDR3 has 15 amino acids. The V end was cut by 4 bases, the J end by 0 bases, with 11 bases between. Germline CDR1 reads SGDLS; CDR2 reads YYNGEE. The chain's CDR3 is CASSPQSFSGNTIYF. The CDR3 bases are TGTGCCAGCAGCCCCCAGTCCTTCTCTGGAAACACCATATATTTT. The whole variable domain, remainder taken from reference TRBV9 and TRBJ1-3, is DSGVTQTPKHLITATGQRVTLRCSPRSGDLSVYWYQQSLDQGLQFLIQYYNGEERAKGNILERFSAQQFPDLHSELNLSSLELGDSALYFCASSPQSFSGNTIYFGEGSWLTVV.

The chain combines TRBV5-1 with TRBJ1-2; 7 bases fit TRBD1. The CDR3 extends over 17 amino acids. V was clipped by 3 bases and J by 3 bases; unmatched bases: 14. The germline V gene encodes CDR1 SGHRS and CDR2 YFSETQ. Here the CDR3 reads CASSWAGTVKGYYGYTF. The CDR3 nucleotides read TGCGCCAGCAGCTGGGCTGGGACAGTCAAAGGGTACTATGGCTACACCTTC.

The chain combines TRBV28 with TRBJ2-2; 8 nucleotides match TRBD1. The junction had 7 bases not matched to a gene; V was cut back by 5 bases and J by 5 bases. The CDR3 contains 15 residues. CDR1 MDHEN and CDR2 SYDVKM come from the germline V gene. CDR3 bases: TGTGCCAGCAGTGTGACAGGGGCCCATACCGGGGAGCTGTTTTTT. Translation gives CASSVTGAHTGELFF.

DNA of the CDR3: TGTGCCAGCAGCTCCGGACTTGGGAACGGGGCCCTCCACTTT. Its translation is CASSSGLGNGALHF. The chain joins TRBV5-6 to TRBJ1-6; D not resolved. Germline V gives CDR1 SGHDT, CDR2 YYEEEE. Trimming removed 3 bases from V and 14 bases from J, with 18 bases in between. The CDR3 runs 14 residues.

This sequence joins TRBV4-2 and TRBJ1-5; the match to TRBD1 covers 9 bases. The CDR3 spans 15 residues. Germline lookup yields CDR1 LGHNA and CDR2 YNFKEQ. Trimming took 3 bases from V and 7 from J; bases not matched to a gene: 7. Written as DNA, the CDR3 is TGTGCCAGCAGCCAGGAGGACAGGGGTAACCAGCCCCAGCATTTT. Protein sequence: CASSQEDRGNQPQHF.

In the case of this clone: It is unclear where the CDR3 begins or ends on the DNA, so no DNA is shown, and the CDR3 is as TCRdb lists it. The chain recombines TRBV4-1 with TRBJ2-1; the table assigns TRBD2, which was not confirmed against the DNA. The CDR3 spans 18 amino acids, including both terminal residues. CDR1 MGHRA and CDR2 YSYEKL come from the germline V gene. The CDR3: CASSQVGKGTSGGAGRFF.

The chain uses TRBV6-1 and TRBJ2-1, with 7 bases lining up with TRBD2. The CDR3 is made up of 18 amino acids. After removal of 3 bases from V and 8 bases from J, the junction contained 19 bases not matched to a gene. Germline assignment: CDR1 MNHNS and CDR2 SASEGT. The CDR3 nucleotides read TGTGCCAGCAGTGACCCTTTCTTGGGGGGAGGGCCGGGGGATGAGCAGTTCTTC. Translated: CASSDPFLGGGPGDEQFF.

V gene TRBV7-6 combines with J gene TRBJ2-1; D call uncertain. There are 14 residues in the CDR3. Between the trimmed V and J ends, which lost 1 base and 5 bases, there was a span of 9 bases. CDR1 and CDR2 (germline): SGHVS, FNYEAQ. The CDR3 DNA reads as TGTGCCAGCAGCTTAGATTGGCTGAACAATGAGCAGTTCTTC. Amino acids: CASSLDWLNNEQFF.

The chain employs TRBV5-1 and TRBJ2-7; D possibly corresponds to TRBD1 (6 bases). The CDR3 has 14 amino acids. From germline, CDR1 is SGHRS and CDR2 YFSETQ. V was trimmed by 0 bases and J by 1 base, leaving 8 bases between them. CDR3 in DNA: TGCGCCAGCAGCTTGGGGGACAATTCCTACGAGCAGTACTTC. Its translation: CASSLGDNSYEQYF.